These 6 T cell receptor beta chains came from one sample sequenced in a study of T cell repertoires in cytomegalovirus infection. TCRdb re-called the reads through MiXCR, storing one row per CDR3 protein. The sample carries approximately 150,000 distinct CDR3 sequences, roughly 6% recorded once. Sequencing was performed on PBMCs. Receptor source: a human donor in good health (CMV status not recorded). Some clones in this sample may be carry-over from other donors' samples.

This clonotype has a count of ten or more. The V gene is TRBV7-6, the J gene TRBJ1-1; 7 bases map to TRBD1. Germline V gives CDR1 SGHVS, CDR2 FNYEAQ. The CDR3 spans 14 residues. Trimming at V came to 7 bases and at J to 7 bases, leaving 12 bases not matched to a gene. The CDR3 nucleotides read TGTGCCAGCACCGGGGGAGGACAGGAAAGTGAAGCTTTCTTT. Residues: CASTGGGQESEAFF.

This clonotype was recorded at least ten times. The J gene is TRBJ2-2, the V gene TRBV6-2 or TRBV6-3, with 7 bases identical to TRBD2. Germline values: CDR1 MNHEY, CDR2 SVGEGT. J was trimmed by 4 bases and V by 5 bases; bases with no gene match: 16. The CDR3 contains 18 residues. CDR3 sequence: CASSQTPRTSRGTGELFF. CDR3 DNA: TGTGCCAGCAGTCAAACGCCGAGGACTAGTAGAGGCACCGGGGAGCTGTTTTTT.

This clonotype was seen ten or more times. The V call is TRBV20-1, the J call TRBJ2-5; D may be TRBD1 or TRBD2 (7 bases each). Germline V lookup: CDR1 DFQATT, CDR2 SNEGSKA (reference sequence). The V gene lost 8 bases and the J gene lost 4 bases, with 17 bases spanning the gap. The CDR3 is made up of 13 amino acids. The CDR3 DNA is TGCAGTCCTGAGACAGGGAGGGGAGAGACCCAGTACTTC. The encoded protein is CSPETGRGETQYF.

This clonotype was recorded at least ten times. In DNA form, the CDR3 reads TGTGCCAGCAGCTTAACAACTGGCCTCTTCGCCAACGAGCAGTACTTC. Protein: CASSLTTGLFANEQYF. The genes are TRBV7-2 and TRBJ2-7; D is unclear. Trimming left V 2 bases short and J 5 bases short, with 19 bases between. CDR3 length: 16 residues. Germline-derived CDR1 and CDR2 are SGHTA and FQGNSA.

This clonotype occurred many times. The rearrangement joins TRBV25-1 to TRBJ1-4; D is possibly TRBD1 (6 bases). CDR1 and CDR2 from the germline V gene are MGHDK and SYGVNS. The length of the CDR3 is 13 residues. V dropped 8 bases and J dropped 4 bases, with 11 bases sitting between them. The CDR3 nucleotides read TGTGCCAGCGTGGGACAATATAATGAAAAACTGTTTTTT. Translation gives CASVGQYNEKLFF.

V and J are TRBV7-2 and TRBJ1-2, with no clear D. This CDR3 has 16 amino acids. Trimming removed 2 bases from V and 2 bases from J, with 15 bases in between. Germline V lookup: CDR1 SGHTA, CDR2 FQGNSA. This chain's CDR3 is CASSLLPQTLNYGYTF. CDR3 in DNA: TGTGCCAGCAGCTTACTACCCCAGACCCTAAACTATGGCTACACCTTC.